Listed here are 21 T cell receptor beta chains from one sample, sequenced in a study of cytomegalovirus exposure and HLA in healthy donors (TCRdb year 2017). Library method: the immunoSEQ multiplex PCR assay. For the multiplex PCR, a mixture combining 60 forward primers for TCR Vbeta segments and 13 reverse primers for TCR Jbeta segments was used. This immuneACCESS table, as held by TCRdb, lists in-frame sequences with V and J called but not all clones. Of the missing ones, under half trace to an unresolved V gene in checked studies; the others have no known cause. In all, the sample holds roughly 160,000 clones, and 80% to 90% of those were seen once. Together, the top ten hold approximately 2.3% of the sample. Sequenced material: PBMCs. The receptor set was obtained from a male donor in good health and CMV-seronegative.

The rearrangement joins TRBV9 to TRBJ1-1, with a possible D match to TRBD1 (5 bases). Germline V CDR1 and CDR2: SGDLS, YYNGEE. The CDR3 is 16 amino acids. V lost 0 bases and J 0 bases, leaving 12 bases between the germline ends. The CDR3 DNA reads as TGTGCCAGCAGCGTAGGCCGGACACCGATGAACACTGAAGCTTTCTTT. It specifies CASSVGRTPMNTEAFF.

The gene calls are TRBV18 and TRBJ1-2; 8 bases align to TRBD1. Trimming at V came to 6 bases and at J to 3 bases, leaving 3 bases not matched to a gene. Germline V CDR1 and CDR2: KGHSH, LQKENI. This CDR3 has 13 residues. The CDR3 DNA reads TGTGCCAGCTCGCAGACAGGGGACTATGGCTACACCTTC. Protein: CASSQTGDYGYTF.

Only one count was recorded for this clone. The CDR3 region has the DNA TGTGCCAGCAGCTCCTCGGGGAAGTGGACTGAAGCTTTCTTT. This encodes CASSSSGKWTEAFF. This chain joins TRBV11-2 and TRBJ1-1; D is uncertain. The CDR3 contains 14 residues. V was shortened by 4 bases and J by 5 bases, with 14 bases between the two germline ends. Germline V gene lookup returns CDR1 SGHAT and CDR2 FQNNGV.

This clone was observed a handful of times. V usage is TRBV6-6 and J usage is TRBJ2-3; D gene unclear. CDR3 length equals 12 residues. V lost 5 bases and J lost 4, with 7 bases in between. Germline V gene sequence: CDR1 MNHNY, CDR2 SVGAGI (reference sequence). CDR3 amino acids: CASSLSSDTQYF. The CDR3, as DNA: TGTGCCAGCAGTCTCTCTTCAGATACGCAGTATTTT.

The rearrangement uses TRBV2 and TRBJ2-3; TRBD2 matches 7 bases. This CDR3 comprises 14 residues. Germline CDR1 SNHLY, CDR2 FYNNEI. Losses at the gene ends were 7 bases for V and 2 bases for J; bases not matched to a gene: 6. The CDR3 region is CASNREGATDTQYF. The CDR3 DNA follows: TGTGCCAGCAATAGGGAGGGTGCCACAGATACGCAGTATTTT.

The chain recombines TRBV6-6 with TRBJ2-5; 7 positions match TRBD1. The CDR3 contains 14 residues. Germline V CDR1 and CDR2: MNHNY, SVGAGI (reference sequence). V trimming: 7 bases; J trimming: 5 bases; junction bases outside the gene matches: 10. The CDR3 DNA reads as TGTGCCAGCAAGGGGGCGGACGAAAGGGAGACCCAGTACTTC. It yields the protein CASKGADERETQYF.

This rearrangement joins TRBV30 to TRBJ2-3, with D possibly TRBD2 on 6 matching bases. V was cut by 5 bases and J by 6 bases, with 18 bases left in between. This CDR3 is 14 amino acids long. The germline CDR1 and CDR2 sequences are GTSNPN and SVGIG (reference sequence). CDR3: CAWVLGGPSDTQYF. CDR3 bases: TGTGCCTGGGTACTTGGAGGGCCGTCCGATACGCAGTATTTT.

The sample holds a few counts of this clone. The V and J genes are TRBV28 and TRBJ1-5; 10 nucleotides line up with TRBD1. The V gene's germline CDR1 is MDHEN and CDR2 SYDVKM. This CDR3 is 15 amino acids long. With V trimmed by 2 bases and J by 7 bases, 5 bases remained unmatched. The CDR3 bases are TGTGCCAGCAGTTTACGGACAGGGGGTTCGCAGCCCCAGCATTTT. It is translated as CASSLRTGGSQPQHF.

CDR3 in DNA: TGTGCCACCAGCAGCAGAGGGGGCGTTTACAATGAGCAGTTCTTC. Translation: CATSSRGGVYNEQFF. The V call is TRBV15, the J call TRBJ2-1; 7 bases align to TRBD1. Germline CDR1 LNHNV, CDR2 YYDKDF (reference sequence). This CDR3 is 15 amino acids long. With 3 bases clipped from V and 4 bases from J, the junction kept 6 bases outside the gene matches. Complete variable domain (other parts from reference TRBV15 and TRBJ2-1): DAMVIQNPRYQVTQFGKPVTLSCSQTLNHNVMYWYQQKSSQAPKLLFHYYDKDFNNEADTPDNFQSRRPNTSFCFLDIRSPGLGDTAMYLCATSSRGGVYNEQFFGPGTRLTVL.

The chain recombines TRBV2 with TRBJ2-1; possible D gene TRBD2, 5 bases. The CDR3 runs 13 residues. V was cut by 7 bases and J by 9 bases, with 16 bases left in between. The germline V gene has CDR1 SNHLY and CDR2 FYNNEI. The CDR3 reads CASTLVRAGEQFF. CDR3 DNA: TGTGCCAGCACCCTGGTCCGGGCGGGTGAGCAGTTCTTC.

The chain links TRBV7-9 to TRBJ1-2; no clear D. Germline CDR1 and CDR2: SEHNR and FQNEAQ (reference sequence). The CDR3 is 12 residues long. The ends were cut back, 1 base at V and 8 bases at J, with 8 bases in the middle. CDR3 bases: TGTGCCAGCAGCTTAGTCACTAACGGCTACACCTTC. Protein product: CASSLVTNGYTF.

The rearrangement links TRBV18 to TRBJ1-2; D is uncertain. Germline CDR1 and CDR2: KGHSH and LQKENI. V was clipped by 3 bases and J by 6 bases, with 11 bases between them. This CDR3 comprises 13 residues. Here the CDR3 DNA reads TGTGCCAGCTCACCTCTCGGGGTTAATGGCTACACCTTC. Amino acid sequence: CASSPLGVNGYTF.

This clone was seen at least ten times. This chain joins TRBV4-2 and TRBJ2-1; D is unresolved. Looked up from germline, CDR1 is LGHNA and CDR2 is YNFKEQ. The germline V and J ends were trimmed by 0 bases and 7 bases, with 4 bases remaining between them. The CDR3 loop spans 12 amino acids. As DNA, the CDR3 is TGTGCCAGCAGCCAAGAGAGGAATGAGCAGTTCTTC. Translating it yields CASSQERNEQFF.

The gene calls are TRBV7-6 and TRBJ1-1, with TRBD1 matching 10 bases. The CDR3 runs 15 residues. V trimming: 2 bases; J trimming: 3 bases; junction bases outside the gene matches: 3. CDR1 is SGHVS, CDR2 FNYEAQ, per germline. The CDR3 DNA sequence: TGTGCCAGCAGCTTACGGGACAGGGGCCACACTGAAGCTTTCTTT. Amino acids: CASSLRDRGHTEAFF.

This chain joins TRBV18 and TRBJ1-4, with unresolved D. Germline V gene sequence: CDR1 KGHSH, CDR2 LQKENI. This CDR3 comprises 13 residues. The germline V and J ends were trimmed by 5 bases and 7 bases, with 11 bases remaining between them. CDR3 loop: CASSSLAFEKLFF. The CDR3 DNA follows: TGTGCCAGCTCATCTTTAGCTTTTGAAAAACTGTTTTTT.

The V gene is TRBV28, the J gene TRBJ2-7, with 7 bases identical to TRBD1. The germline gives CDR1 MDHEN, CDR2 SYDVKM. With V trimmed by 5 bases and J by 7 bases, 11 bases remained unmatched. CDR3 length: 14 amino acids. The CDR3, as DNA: TGTGCCAGCAGTCGACAGGGCTACGAGAGTGAGCAGTACTTC. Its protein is CASSRQGYESEQYF. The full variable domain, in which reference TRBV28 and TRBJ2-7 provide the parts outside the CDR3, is DVKVTQSSRYLVKRTGEKVFLECVQDMDHENMFWYRQDPGLGLRLIYFSYDVKMKEKGDIPEGYSVSREKKERFSLILESASTNQTSMYLCASSRQGYESEQYFGPGTRLTVT.

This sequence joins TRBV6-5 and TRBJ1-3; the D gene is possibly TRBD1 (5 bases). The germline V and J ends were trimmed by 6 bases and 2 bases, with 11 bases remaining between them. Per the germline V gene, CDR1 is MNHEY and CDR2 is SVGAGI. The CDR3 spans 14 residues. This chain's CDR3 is CASSEPGAGNTIYF. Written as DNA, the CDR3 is TGTGCCAGCAGCGAACCGGGGGCTGGAAACACCATATATTTT.

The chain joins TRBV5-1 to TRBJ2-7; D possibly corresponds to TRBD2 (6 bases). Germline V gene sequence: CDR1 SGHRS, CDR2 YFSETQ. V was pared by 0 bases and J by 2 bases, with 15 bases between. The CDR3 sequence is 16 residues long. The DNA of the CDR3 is TGCGCCAGCAGCTTGGTTTCGTTAGCGGACGCCTACGAGCAGTACTTC. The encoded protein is CASSLVSLADAYEQYF.

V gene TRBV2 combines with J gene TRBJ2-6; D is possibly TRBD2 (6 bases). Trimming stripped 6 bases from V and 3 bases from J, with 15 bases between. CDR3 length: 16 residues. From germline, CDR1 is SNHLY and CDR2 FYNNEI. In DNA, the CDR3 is TGTGCCAGCAGCTTCCGGCTGGACTATGGGGCCAACGTCCTGACTTTC. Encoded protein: CASSFRLDYGANVLTF.

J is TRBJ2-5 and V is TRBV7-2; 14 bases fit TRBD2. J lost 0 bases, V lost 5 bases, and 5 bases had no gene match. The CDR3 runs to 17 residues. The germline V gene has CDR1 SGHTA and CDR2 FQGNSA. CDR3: CASSMRTSGGHQETQYF. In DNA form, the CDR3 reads TGTGCCAGCAGCATGCGGACTAGCGGGGGGCACCAAGAGACCCAGTACTTC.

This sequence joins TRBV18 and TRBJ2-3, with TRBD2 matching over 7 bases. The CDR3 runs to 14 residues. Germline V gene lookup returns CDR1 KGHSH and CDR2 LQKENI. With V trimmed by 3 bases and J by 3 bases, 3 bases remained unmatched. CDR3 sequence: CASSPWEGTDTQYF. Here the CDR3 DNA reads TGTGCCAGCTCACCCTGGGAGGGGACAGATACGCAGTATTTT.